These T cell receptor beta chains were read from a single sample in a study of early T cells in non-severe SARS-CoV-2 infection. Via MiXCR, TCRdb re-called the 5' RACE reads, giving one row per CDR3 protein. This table holds tens of thousands of distinct CDR3 sequences, 11% found once. Sequencing was done on a sample of whole blood. All receptors come from an adult who was a healthcare worker with PCR-confirmed SARS-CoV-2 infection or an uninfected control (not recorded which). Each CDR3 is given with its conserved first and last residue. A D gene is named only where the DNA matches it firmly. For some rows the clone size is stated as once, few or many, or as a class when expanded; others skip it.

- TRBJ2-7 - TRBV7-9 TGTGCCAGCAGCGCACCAGGTTCCTACGAGCAGTACTTC CASSAPGSYEQYF
few TRBJ2-3 TRBD2 TRBV6-2/TRBV6-3 TGTGCCAGCAGTTACCTGATCCTAGCGGGAGTAACAGATACGCAGTATTTT CASSYLILAGVTDTQYF
- TRBJ1-1 - TRBV19 TGTGCCAGTAGTGAGGAGATCGGGGTAGAGGCTTTCTTT CASSEEIGVEAFF
- TRBJ2-3 TRBD2 TRBV29-1 TGCAGCGTTGAGACGGCGGGAGGAGGTACGCAGTATTTT CSVETAGGGTQYF
few TRBJ2-1 - TRBV5-1 TGCGCCAGCAGCCTGCAATCCTACTACAATGAGCAGTTCTTC CASSLQSYYNEQFF
few TRBJ2-2 - TRBV5-1 TGCGCCAGCAGCCCCCGGGCATTGGGGGACACCGGGGAGCTGTTTTTT CASSPRALGDTGELFF
many TRBJ1-1 - TRBV7-9 TGTGCCAGCAGCTCCTCGGGCCAGGTAGAGGCTTTCTTT CASSSSGQVEAFF
few TRBJ1-4 - TRBV5-1 TGCGCCAGCACCCTTGGTGGTTTTTCGGAAAAACTGTTTTTT CASTLGGFSEKLFF
many TRBJ1-1 TRBD1 TRBV9 TGTGCCAGCAGCCCCCGGACAGGGACTGAAGCTTTCTTT CASSPRTGTEAFF
- TRBJ1-4 - TRBV9 TGTGCCAGCAGCGTAGATGAAGGTAAAAAACTGTTTTTT CASSVDEGKKLFF
few TRBJ2-1 TRBD2 TRBV9 TGTGCCAGCAGCTGGACTAGCGGGACTGGCAATGAGCAGTTCTTC CASSWTSGTGNEQFF
few TRBJ1-3 - TRBV30 TGTGCCTGGAGTGCGGGTTCCTCTGGAAACACCATATATTTT CAWSAGSSGNTIYF
- TRBJ2-5 - TRBV5-6 TGTGCCAGCAGCCTCAGACGTACAGGGACCCGGGAGACCCAGTACTTC CASSLRRTGTRETQYF
few TRBJ2-2 - TRBV27 TGTGCCAGCAGTACAGCTTCGAACACCGGGGAGCTGTTTTTT CASSTASNTGELFF
- TRBJ2-7 - TRBV4-1 TGCGCCAGCAGCCCGGTGGCAGGATCCTACGAGCAGTACTTC CASSPVAGSYEQYF
few TRBJ2-5 - TRBV10-3 TGTGCCATCAGAGAAGTGGAGACCCAGTACTTC CAIREVETQYF
- TRBJ2-3 - TRBV29-1 TGCAGCGTTGATGCAGGGCACACAGATACGCAGTATTTT CSVDAGHTDTQYF
few TRBJ2-2 - TRBV20-1 TGCAGTGCAATTATGACGAACACCGGGGAGCTGTTTTTT CSAIMTNTGELFF
many TRBJ1-4 - TRBV12-3/TRBV12-4 TGTGCCAGCAGTTACAGGGAAGGCGAAAAACTGTTTTTT CASSYREGEKLFF
few TRBJ1-2 TRBD1 TRBV10-2 TGCGCCAGCAGTCCCGGGACAGGGGTAGGCGGCTACACCTTC CASSPGTGVGGYTF
- TRBJ2-2 - TRBV12-3/TRBV12-4 TGTGCCAGCCGAAAAACCATCACCGGGGAGCTGTTTTTT CASRKTITGELFF
- TRBJ2-3 TRBD2 TRBV10-3 TGTGCCATCAGGGATAGCGGGAGCACAGATACGCAGTATTTT CAIRDSGSTDTQYF
few TRBJ1-2 TRBD1 TRBV27 TGTGCCAGCAGTACGGGGGACAGGGCGGACTATGGCTACACCTTC CASSTGDRADYGYTF
- TRBJ2-7 - TRBV10-3 TGTGCCATCAGTCAAAACCGGGACTTCCAATACTTC CAISQNRDFQYF
few TRBJ1-3 - TRBV7-9 TGTGCCAGCAGCTTGGACGGACACTCTGGAAACACCATATATTTT CASSLDGHSGNTIYF